By share, the clone carrying this T cell receptor beta chain ranks as medium-sized. Within the sample, other DNA sequences also encode this same CDR3. TCRdb re-analyzed the PCR reads using MiXCR. Here the sample spans about 14,000 clones, roughly 12% being singletons. These data originate in a study of metastatic and nonmetastatic thyroid tumors. Trimming stripped 3 bases from V and 6 bases from J, with 9 bases between. Germline CDR1 reads MNHEY; CDR2 reads SMNVEV (reference sequence). This CDR3 is built from 12 residues. No treatment had been given to any patient before thyroid surgery. This chain uses TRBV27 with TRBJ2-7, with D perhaps matching TRBD2 (6 bases). Material for sequencing was blood. The clonotype comes from a female donor with papillary thyroid cancer or a benign thyroid nodule (not recorded which). Some clones in this sample may be carry-over from other donors' samples. The CDR3 DNA reads TGTGCCAGCAGTTTTGGAGGGCGCGAGCAGTACTTC. Its protein product is CASSFGGREQYF.